This T cell receptor (beta chain) was sequenced for a study of T-cell memory formation after mild COVID-19. The germline gives CDR1 MGHDK, CDR2 SYGVNS. V dropped 5 bases and J dropped 2 bases, with 23 bases sitting between them. The CDR3 sequence is 18 residues long. cDNA libraries for TCR alpha and TCR beta, carrying sample barcodes and UMIs, came from 5'RACE with constant-segment primers. TCRdb re-called the 5' RACE reads through MiXCR, storing one row per CDR3 protein. Counted here are 150,000 to 200,000 distinct CDR3 sequences, 14% occurring once; the ten biggest clones make up 11% to 15%. Whole-study findings and limits: Clones that contracted from day 15 to 85 had balanced CD4/CD8; later expanders were CD4+ biased. Researchers report contracting CD4+ clones mostly in CM and EM, with CD8+ clones in EMRA.

This clonotype was counted between two and nine times. Its antigen is still unknown. The J gene is TRBJ2-3, the V gene TRBV25-1; a possible D gene is TRBD1 (5 bases). This sequence was found in an adult woman who had mild COVID-19 (a few samples of this study predate the infection). Cell type and time point are not known. The sequenced sample consisted of PBMCs or a T cell subset sorted from them (not recorded which). CDR3 in DNA: TGTGCCAGCAGTCCCTGGCTTACAGGCACGCCTGACACAGATACGCAGTATTTT. Protein sequence: CASSPWLTGTPDTDTQYF.